The clone carrying this TCR beta chain has more than one count but fewer than ten. The CDR3 is 14 residues long. Germline V gene data show CDR1 as LNHDA and CDR2 as SQIVND (reference sequence). The ends lost 7 bases at V and 1 base at J; junction bases unmatched: 7. The data were obtained in a study of blood T cell repertoires in COVID-19. In the study overall: Acute and convalescent COVID-19 specimens originated in the United States, Italy and Spain.

Original handling: Reference gene primer amplification gave nucleated cell count estimates. Sequenced by immunoSEQ multiplex PCR; TCRdb stores in-frame clones only, minus some. D and trimming were read from the DNA, whereas the V and J calls and clone size are those reported in that table. Of 150,000 to 200,000 clones listed, about 88% are singletons. Participants were aged 18 to 89 years, lived in roughly 23 US areas, and enrolled virtually. Before being deemed recovered, Cohort 3 donors had two negative PCRs, clearance, or symptom resolution. The source material was PBMCs or T cells enriched from blood (not recorded which). The receptor was derived from a woman aged 18-29 years who had recovered from COVID-19. The chain combines TRBV19 with TRBJ2-7, with 7 bases fitting TRBD2. This CDR3 is CASTQRESSYEQYF. CDR3 DNA: TGTGCCAGTACCCAGCGGGAATCTTCCTACGAGCAGTACTTC.